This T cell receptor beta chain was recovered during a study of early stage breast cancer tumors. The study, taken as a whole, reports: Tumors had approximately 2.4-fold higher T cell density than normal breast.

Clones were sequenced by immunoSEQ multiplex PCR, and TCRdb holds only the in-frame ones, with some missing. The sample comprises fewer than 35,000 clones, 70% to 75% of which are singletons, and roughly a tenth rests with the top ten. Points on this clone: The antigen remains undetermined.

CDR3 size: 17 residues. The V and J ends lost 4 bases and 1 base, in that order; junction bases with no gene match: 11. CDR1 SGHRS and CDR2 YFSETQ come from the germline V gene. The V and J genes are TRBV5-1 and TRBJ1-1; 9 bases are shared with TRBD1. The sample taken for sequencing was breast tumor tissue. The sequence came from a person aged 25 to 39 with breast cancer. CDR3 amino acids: CASSGSGTGLGNTEAFF. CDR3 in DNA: TGCGCCAGCAGCGGGTCCGGGACAGGGTTAGGGAACACTGAAGCTTTCTTT.